These 25 T cell receptor beta chains were sequenced from one sample in a study of T cell repertoires in cytomegalovirus infection. TCRdb re-called the reads through MiXCR, storing one row per CDR3 protein. The sample shows around 450,000 distinct CDR3 sequences, roughly 31% of them seen only once. Sequencing was carried out using PBMCs. The receptors shown here come from a human donor in good health (CMV status not recorded). Some clones in this sample may be carry-over from other donors' samples.

This clonotype was counted a few times. The rearrangement uses TRBV12-3 or TRBV12-4 and TRBJ1-4, with a possible D match to TRBD1 (5 bases). The CDR3 is 16 amino acids. Between the trimmed V and J ends, which lost 4 bases and 2 bases, there was a span of 14 bases. DNA for the CDR3: TGTGCCAGCAGTTCCGGCAGGGAAGCGACTAATGAAAAACTGTTTTTT. Translating gives CASSSGREATNEKLFF.

This clonotype was counted between two and nine times. The chain is built from TRBV20-1 and TRBJ2-1; D unresolved. From germline, CDR1 is DFQATT and CDR2 SNEGSKA (reference sequence). Trimming stripped 1 base from V and 10 bases from J, with 8 bases between. The CDR3 totals 11 residues. CDR3 in DNA: TGCAGTGCTAGAGTGCAAAGGGAGCAGTTCTTC. Translation gives CSARVQREQFF.

The chain uses TRBV7-9 and TRBJ1-1, with 7 positions matching TRBD1. Germline lookup yields CDR1 SEHNR and CDR2 FQNEAQ (reference sequence). This CDR3 region has 14 residues. The trim removed 8 bases at V and 1 base at J, leaving 7 bases unmatched. As DNA, the CDR3 is TGTGCCAGCGGGGGGGGACAGACGAACACTGAAGCTTTCTTT. It is translated as CASGGGQTNTEAFF.

This clonotype turned up a few times. The chain is built from TRBV7-2 and TRBJ2-1, with 7 bases matching TRBD2. V was clipped by 7 bases and J by 0 bases; unmatched bases: 3. CDR1 is SGHTA and CDR2 is FQGNSA in the germline V gene. The CDR3 sequence is 14 residues long. CDR3 DNA sequence: TGTGCCAGCACAGCGGGGAGCTCCTACAATGAGCAGTTCTTC. This translates into CASTAGSSYNEQFF.

This clonotype was seen a handful of times. CDR3 residues: CSAIGKEPYEQYF. The CDR3 DNA is TGCAGTGCTATAGGGAAAGAACCCTACGAGCAGTACTTC. The chain uses TRBV20-1 and TRBJ2-7, with unresolved D. The germline V gene has CDR1 DFQATT and CDR2 SNEGSKA (reference sequence). There are 13 residues in the CDR3. V lost 4 bases, J lost 2 bases, and 12 bases lay in between.

The rearrangement links TRBV2 to TRBJ1-5, with D possibly being TRBD1 (5 bases). The CDR3 is 15 residues long. Germline V gene lookup returns CDR1 SNHLY and CDR2 FYNNEI. In DNA form, the CDR3 reads TGTGCGACGGGGCAGGGTGGGGATAGCAATCAGCCCCAGCATTTT. Its protein is CATGQGGDSNQPQHF.

With regard to this clonotype: An end of the junction differs from the germline gene, which may be a read error. This chain joins TRBV2 and TRBJ1-1; D is ambiguous. Germline V gene data show CDR1 as SNHLY and CDR2 as FYNNEI. This CDR3 is 12 amino acids long. CDR3 DNA: TGTGCCAACAGTGATGCGGGGACTGAAGCTTTCTTT. Translation gives CANSDAGTEAFF.

This clonotype was counted at least ten times. V and J are TRBV7-2 and TRBJ2-3; 11 bases agree with TRBD2. Per germline, CDR1 SGHTA and CDR2 FQGNSA. V dropped 6 bases and J dropped 1; count of bases not matched to a gene: 6. The CDR3 consists of 16 residues. The CDR3 DNA sequence: TGTGCCAGCAGTCGTACTAGCGGGGGAGGCACAGATACGCAGTATTTT. It codes for CASSRTSGGGTDTQYF.

The table lists this clonotype with a few counts. The chain joins TRBV15 to TRBJ1-2; tentative D call: TRBD1 (5 bases). Germline loops: CDR1 LNHNV, CDR2 YYDKDF (reference sequence). V was pared by 5 bases and J by 4 bases, with 11 bases between. There are 13 residues in the CDR3. This chain's CDR3 is CATSVQGSYGYTF. The CDR3, as DNA: TGTGCCACCAGCGTCCAGGGTTCCTATGGCTACACCTTC.

The sample holds many counts of this clonotype. The chain joins TRBV7-2 to TRBJ2-7, with TRBD1 matching 8 bases. The length of the CDR3 is 16 residues. Germline-derived CDR1 and CDR2 are SGHTA and FQGNSA. The V segment lost 6 bases and the J segment 0 bases; nucleotides outside the gene matches: 10. The CDR3 bases are TGTGCCAGCAGAATCGGGACAGGCGCGTCCTCCTACGAGCAGTACTTC. This gives the protein CASRIGTGASSYEQYF.

The genes are TRBV6-1 and TRBJ2-7, with a weak D call TRBD1 (6 bases). This CDR3 comprises 15 residues. The V gene lost 7 bases and the J gene lost 2 bases, with 18 bases spanning the gap. Germline CDR1 MNHNS, CDR2 SASEGT. CDR3 amino acids: CASKMGALLPYEQYF. The CDR3 region has the DNA TGTGCCAGCAAGATGGGGGCCCTACTACCCTACGAGCAGTACTTC.

This clonotype was counted only a few times. The genes are TRBV12-3 or TRBV12-4 and TRBJ2-7, with a tentative D call TRBD2 (7 bases). CDR3 size: 12 residues. V lost 8 bases and J lost 12, with 20 bases in between. CDR3 DNA: TGTGCCAGCCCGACGGGACGGGGGGCCAGGTACTTC. Amino acids: CASPTGRGARYF.

A remark on this clonotype: The missing conserved phenylalanine or tryptophan at the end of this CDR3 makes a read error likely. The genes are TRBV12-3 or TRBV12-4 and TRBJ2-7; weak D call: TRBD2 (5 bases). The CDR3 consists of 18 residues. Trimming shortened V by 3 bases and J by 5 bases, and 26 bases separated the two germline ends. CDR3 in DNA: TGTGCCAGCAGTTTTGGGTTAGGCCCAACAACTAGGTCCCACGAGCAGTACTGC. Encoded protein: CASSFGLGPTTRSHEQYC.

This clonotype was recorded only once. Germline and junction disagree at one end, which may indicate a read error. The J gene is TRBJ2-1, the V gene TRBV12-3 or TRBV12-4, with 9 bases fitting TRBD1. The CDR3 has 19 amino acids. The CDR3 region has the DNA TGTGCCTGCAGTTTCAGCGGGACAGGGCAGGCGGTGGGGAACAATGAGCAGTTCTTC. This translates into CACSFSGTGQAVGNNEQFF.

A remark on this clonotype: A much larger clone lies one base from this, so it may be a read error. The chain carries TRBV7-8 and TRBJ2-2, with a possible D match to TRBD2 (5 bases). V was cut by 1 base and J by 2 bases, with 11 bases left in between. The CDR3 totals 16 residues. Germline CDR1 is SGHVS and CDR2 is FQNEAQ. The CDR3 DNA reads as TGTGCCAGCAGCTTAGAAAGCGGAGAAAACACCGGGGAGCTGTTTTTT. Translation: CASSLESGENTGELFF.

The CDR3 loop is CASILAGNSGVGELFF. CDR3 nucleotide sequence: TGTGCCAGTATCCTCGCGGGAAATTCTGGGGTCGGGGAGCTGTTTTTT. This rearrangement joins TRBV19 to TRBJ2-2, with a possible D match to TRBD2 (6 bases). The CDR3 is 16 amino acids. The V gene lost 7 bases and the J gene lost 7 bases, with 22 bases spanning the gap. CDR1 and CDR2 (germline): LNHDA, SQIVND (reference sequence). Using reference TRBV19 and TRBJ2-2 for the parts outside the CDR3, the full variable domain is DGGITQSPKYLFRKEGQNVTLSCEQNLNHDAMYWYRQDPGQGLRLIYYSQIVNDFQKGDIAEGYSVSREKKESFPLTVTSAQKNPTAFYLCASILAGNSGVGELFFGEGSRLTVL.

This clonotype was seen ten or more times. The rearrangement links TRBV11-2 to TRBJ2-7; D possibly uses TRBD1 or TRBD2 (5 bases each). Trimming took off 6 bases at V and 0 bases at J, with 12 bases between the two ends. Germline assignment: CDR1 SGHAT and CDR2 FQNNGV. The CDR3 has 14 amino acids. The CDR3 protein is CASRRAGASYEQYF. The CDR3 DNA follows: TGTGCCAGCAGGCGAGCCGGGGCCTCCTACGAGCAGTACTTC.

This clonotype was recorded many times. The chain joins TRBV12-3 or TRBV12-4 to TRBJ1-6; TRBD1 is a possible D gene (6 bases). V dropped 2 bases and J dropped 6 bases, with 8 bases sitting between them. The CDR3 has 14 amino acids. The CDR3 loop is CASSLTGFNSPLHF. CDR3 nucleotides: TGTGCCAGCAGTTTAACAGGGTTTAATTCACCCCTCCACTTT.

This clonotype showed up just a few times. This chain uses TRBV6-1 with TRBJ1-6; D not resolved. The CDR3 length is 17 residues. V shed 2 bases and J shed 1 base, with 12 bases lying between them. The V gene's germline CDR1 is MNHNS and CDR2 SASEGT. The CDR3 is CASSELIAASYNSPLHF. The CDR3 DNA sequence: TGTGCCAGCAGTGAATTAATTGCGGCTTCCTATAATTCACCCCTCCACTTT.

This clonotype has only a few counts. V and J are TRBV7-9 and TRBJ1-4; maybe TRBD1 (5 bases). The CDR3 sequence is 15 residues long. Germline CDR1 is SEHNR and CDR2 is FQNEAQ (reference sequence). V lost 0 bases and J lost 7, with 12 bases in between. This chain's CDR3 is CASSLAGQGGEKLFF. The CDR3 nucleotides read TGTGCCAGCAGCTTAGCGGGCCAGGGAGGTGAAAAACTGTTTTTT. Full variable domain (remainder filled in from reference TRBV7-9 and TRBJ1-4): DTGVSQNPRHKITKRGQNVTFRCDPISEHNRLYWYRQTLGQGPEFLTYFQNEAQLEKSRLLSDRFSAERPKGSFSTLEIQRTEQGDSAMYLCASSLAGQGGEKLFFGSGTQLSVL.

Notes on this clonotype: The conserved phenylalanine or tryptophan normally closing the CDR3 is absent here, so this likely arose from a read error. This chain joins TRBV6-1 and TRBJ2-1; no clear D gene. The CDR3 runs to 10 residues. With 4 bases removed from V and 11 bases from J, the gap between germline ends came to 6 bases. CDR1 is MNHNS, CDR2 SASEGT, per germline. CDR3 coding DNA: TGTGCCAGCAGTGCGAGAAAGCAGTTCTGC. This codes for CASSARKQFC.

In this sample, this clonotype turned up many times. This chain joins TRBV6-2 or TRBV6-3 and TRBJ1-1, with a possible D match to TRBD1 (5 bases). The V end was cut by 3 bases, the J end by 5 bases, with 13 bases between. The CDR3 is made up of 14 amino acids. Germline CDR1 MNHEY, CDR2 SVGEGT. The CDR3 DNA sequence: TGTGCCAGCAGTTATTCGCAGGGTGGTACTGAAGCTTTCTTT. Encoded protein: CASSYSQGGTEAFF.

The chain joins TRBV11-2 to TRBJ1-2; weak D call: TRBD1 (6 bases). The CDR3 contains 15 residues. V was clipped by 0 bases and J by 2 bases, with 10 bases between them. The germline gives CDR1 SGHAT, CDR2 FQNNGV. The CDR3 loop reads CASSLEGGANYGYTF. For the CDR3, the DNA is TGTGCCAGCAGCTTAGAGGGGGGGGCCAACTATGGCTACACCTTC.

The chain links TRBV6-1 to TRBJ2-1, with 9 bases fitting TRBD1. The CDR3 consists of 15 residues. CDR1 and CDR2 (germline): MNHNS, SASEGT. Trimming removed 5 bases from V and 7 bases from J; junction bases left unmatched: 9. CDR3 in DNA: TGTGCCAGCAGTAAAGGGACAGGGAGTGGGAATGAGCAGTTCTTC. The encoded protein is CASSKGTGSGNEQFF.

At least ten counts were recorded for this clonotype. The chain carries TRBV7-6 and TRBJ2-3, with TRBD2 identical over 8 bases. Trimming removed 5 bases from V and 7 bases from J; junction bases left unmatched: 8. Germline assignment: CDR1 SGHVS and CDR2 FNYEAQ. This CDR3 is 14 amino acids long. Here the CDR3 reads CASSISAGEYTQYF. CDR3 sequence (DNA): TGTGCCAGCAGCATCTCAGCGGGGGAGTATACGCAGTATTTT. The full variable domain, with the rest looked up from reference TRBV7-6 and TRBJ2-3, is GAGVSQSPRYKVTKRGQDVALRCDPISGHVSLYWYRQALGQGPEFLTYFNYEAQQDKSGLPNDRFSAERPEGSISTLTIQRTEQRDSAMYRCASSISAGEYTQYFGPGTRLTVL.